A selection of T cell receptor beta chains follows, all from one sample in a study of blood T cell repertoires in COVID-19. Data came from immunoSEQ multiplex PCR; TCRdb stores just in-frame clones and leaves some out. The sample has 52,000 or so clones, about 90% seen once. The specimen sequenced was peripheral blood. These receptors came from a man between 60 and 70 years old with active COVID-19. The CDR3 runs from the conserved cysteine through the conserved F or W. D genes are given only for firm matches. The size entry is marked missing in some rows and otherwise reads once, few, many or a size class.

>TRBJ2-3|TRBV19|few|TRBD1|16
CASMDRGGHSTDTQYF
TGTGCCAGTATGGACAGGGGAGGACATAGCACAGATACGCAGTATTTT
>TRBJ2-1|TRBV10-3|-|TRBD2|15
CAISYGTSAGNEQFF
TGTGCCATCAGCTACGGGACTAGCGCTGGCAATGAGCAGTTCTTC
>TRBJ2-5|TRBV4-1|-|TRBD2|16
CASSLGLAERGETQYF
TGCGCCAGCAGCTTGGGACTAGCGGAAAGGGGAGAGACCCAGTACTTC
>TRBJ1-2|TRBV11-2|-|TRBD1|14
CASSATQGGYGYTF
TGTGCCAGCAGCGCAACACAGGGGGGCTATGGCTACACCTTC
>TRBJ2-7|TRBV5-6|-|TRBD1|15
CASSWTGQAYYEQYF
TGTGCCAGCAGCTGGACGGGACAGGCCTACTACGAGCAGTACTTC
>TRBJ1-1|TRBV9|-|-|14
CASTSQGGHTEAFF
TGTGCCAGTACCAGCCAGGGAGGTCATACTGAAGCTTTCTTT
>TRBJ1-6|TRBV6-1|once|-|15
CASSERSSYNSPLHF
TGTGCCAGCAGTGAACGGAGCTCCTATAATTCACCCCTCCACTTT
>TRBJ2-5|TRBV7-6|few|TRBD1|16
CASSAQPGTGGETQYF
TGTGCCAGCAGCGCACAACCCGGGACAGGGGGAGAGACCCAGTACTTC
>TRBJ2-5|TRBV5-6|-|TRBD1|15
CASSWGQGYGETQYF
TGTGCCAGCAGCTGGGGACAGGGATATGGGGAGACCCAGTACTTC
>TRBJ2-7|TRBV14|-|TRBD2|13
CASSQGGGYEQYF
TGTGCCAGCAGCCAAGGGGGGGGCTACGAGCAGTACTTC
>TRBJ2-5|TRBV2|-|-|18
CASSERPLTLASGETQYF
TGTGCCAGCAGTGAACGTCCCCTTACATTAGCCTCCGGAGAGACCCAGTACTTC
>TRBJ2-7|TRBV30|-|-|11
CAWMTLYEQYF
TGTGCCTGGATGACACTCTACGAGCAGTACTTC
>TRBJ2-7|TRBV5-1|-|TRBD2|15
CASSLEAGGEHEQYF
TGCGCCAGCAGCTTGGAAGCGGGAGGGGAACACGAGCAGTACTTC
>TRBJ2-3|TRBV11-3|-|TRBD1|16
CASSSPGQESTDTQYF
TGTGCCAGCAGCTCCCCGGGACAGGAATCCACAGATACGCAGTATTTT
>TRBJ1-1|TRBV30|-|-|12
CAWRNGGVWAFF
TGTGCCTGGAGAAACGGGGGGGTATGGGCTTTCTTT
>TRBJ2-2|TRBV19|-|-|12
CASGHNTGELFF
TGTGCCAGCGGACACAACACCGGGGAGCTGTTTTTT